This T cell receptor (beta chain) was obtained from a study of T cell repertoires in cytomegalovirus infection. TCRdb analysed the reads with MiXCR anew, one entry per CDR3 protein. The profile covers 180,000 or so distinct CDR3 sequences, with approximately 17% appearing a single time and under 30% taken by the ten largest. CDR3 length equals 14 residues. Per germline, CDR1 MGHDK and CDR2 SYGVNS. Trimming removed 3 bases at V and 8 bases at J, with 16 bases between. At least ten counts were recorded for this clonotype. This TCR came from a human donor in good health (CMV status not recorded). Some clones in this sample may be carry-over from other donors' samples. Sequenced input: CD8+ T cells from PBMCs. The chain links TRBV25-1 to TRBJ1-2; D is possibly TRBD1 (5 bases). The CDR3 here is CASSESGQIGGYTF. DNA for the CDR3: TGTGCCAGCAGTGAGTCAGGACAAATCGGGGGCTACACCTTC.